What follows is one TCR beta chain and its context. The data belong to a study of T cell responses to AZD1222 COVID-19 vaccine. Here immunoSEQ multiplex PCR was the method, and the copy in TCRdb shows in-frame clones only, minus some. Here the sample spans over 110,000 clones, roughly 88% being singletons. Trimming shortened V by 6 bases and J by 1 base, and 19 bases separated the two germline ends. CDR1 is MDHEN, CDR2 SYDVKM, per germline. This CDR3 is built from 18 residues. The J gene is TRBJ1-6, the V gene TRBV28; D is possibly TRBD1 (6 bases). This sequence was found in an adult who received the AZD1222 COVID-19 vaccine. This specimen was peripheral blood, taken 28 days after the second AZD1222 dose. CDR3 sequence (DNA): TGTGCCAGCAGCACATACCAGGGAAGGGGGTCCTATAATTCACCCCTCCACTTT. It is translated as CASSTYQGRGSYNSPLHF.